One sample yielded the 29 T cell receptor beta chains listed below, sequenced in a study of immune reconstitution after stem cell transplant in scleroderma. MiXCR, run by TCRdb on the RT-PCR reads, gives a single entry per CDR3 protein. The sample shows some 3,500 distinct CDR3 sequences, under 7.5% of them seen only once. This sample was gathered before or after autologous hematopoietic stem cell transplantation (not recorded which). The receptors come from a female donor with systemic sclerosis.

By its share, this clonotype is medium-sized. This chain connects TRBV7-2 to TRBJ2-1; 10 nucleotides line up with TRBD1. CDR1 is SGHTA and CDR2 is FQGNSA in the germline V gene. The CDR3 contains 14 residues. V lost 5 bases, J lost 7 bases, and 5 bases stayed unmatched. The CDR3 protein is CASSRDRGGNEQFF. In DNA form, the CDR3 reads TGTGCCAGCAGCCGGGACAGGGGAGGGAATGAGCAGTTCTTC. The full variable domain, in which reference TRBV7-2 and TRBJ2-1 provide the parts outside the CDR3, is GAGVSQSPSNKVTEKGKDVELRCDPISGHTALYWYRQSLGQGLEFLIYFQGNSAPDKSGLPSDRFSAERTGGSVSTLTIQRTQQEDSAVYLCASSRDRGGNEQFFGPGTRLTVL.

In its sample, this clonotype ranks as medium-sized. The rearrangement uses TRBV6-6 and TRBJ2-3; D ambiguous. The CDR3 totals 12 residues. Germline values: CDR1 MNHNY, CDR2 SVGAGI (reference sequence). V lost 2 bases and J 1 base, leaving 1 base between the germline ends. Written as DNA, the CDR3 is TGTGCCAGCAGTTACGGCACAGATACGCAGTATTTT. Translated, it gives CASSYGTDTQYF.

This clonotype is medium-sized by share. The chain combines TRBV18 with TRBJ2-5, with D possibly being TRBD2 (6 bases). The CDR3 totals 16 residues. Between the trimmed V and J ends, which lost 3 bases and 1 base, there was a span of 15 bases. Germline values: CDR1 KGHSH, CDR2 LQKENI. The CDR3 region is CASSPNPAGLQETQYF. CDR3 nucleotides: TGTGCCAGCTCACCGAACCCAGCGGGCCTCCAAGAGACCCAGTACTTC.

The CDR3 sequence: CASSPEPAADTQYF. CDR3 bases: TGTGCCAGCAGCCCCGAACCGGCCGCAGATACGCAGTATTTT. The chain recombines TRBV7-2 with TRBJ2-3, with D unclear. Per the germline V gene, CDR1 is SGHTA and CDR2 is FQGNSA. Between the trimmed V and J ends, which lost 5 bases and 4 bases, there was a span of 13 bases. The CDR3 contains 14 residues.

To note about this clonotype: It may be a read error: a sequence one base away is much more abundant. The chain uses TRBV7-6 and TRBJ2-2; D gene ambiguous. This CDR3 spans 14 amino acids. V was shortened by 5 bases and J by 1 base, with 8 bases between the two germline ends. Germline lookup yields CDR1 SGHVS and CDR2 FNYEAQ. The CDR3 coding sequence is TGTGCCAGCAGCCTCTCCGGGAACACCGGGGAGCTGTTTTTT. Translated, it gives CASSLSGNTGELFF.

This clonotype is medium-sized within its sample. The CDR3 region is CASSGGQGAYNSPLHF. The CDR3 bases are TGTGCCAGCAGCGGAGGACAGGGCGCCTATAATTCACCCCTCCACTTT. The chain uses TRBV9 and TRBJ1-6, with 8 bases identical to TRBD1. Looked up from germline, CDR1 is SGDLS and CDR2 is YYNGEE. V lost 3 bases to trimming and J lost 2 bases; unmatched junction nucleotides: 4. CDR3 length: 16 residues.

There are a few counts of this clonotype. V and J are TRBV20-1 and TRBJ1-6; weak D call: TRBD1 (6 bases). CDR3 size: 18 residues. V dropped 1 base and J dropped 4 bases, with 20 bases sitting between them. Per the germline V gene, CDR1 is DFQATT and CDR2 is SNEGSKA (reference sequence). DNA of the CDR3: TGCAGTGCTAGAGTGGGGGGGGCCCGGCGACAGTATAATTCACCCCTCCACTTT. Translation gives CSARVGGARRQYNSPLHF.

Judged by abundance, this clonotype is medium-sized. V usage is TRBV20-1 and J usage is TRBJ2-7; D gene uncertain. Per germline, CDR1 DFQATT and CDR2 SNEGSKA (reference sequence). V was trimmed by 3 bases and J by 2 bases, leaving 11 bases between them. This CDR3 is built from 13 residues. The CDR3 DNA sequence: TGCAGTGCTAGCCCGACCGCTCCCTACGAGCAGTACTTC. Translation: CSASPTAPYEQYF.

In its sample, this clonotype is medium-sized. This sequence joins TRBV20-1 and TRBJ2-7, with a possible D match to TRBD2 (6 bases). The CDR3 is 14 residues long. V dropped 6 bases and J dropped 2 bases, with 17 bases sitting between them. Looked up from germline, CDR1 is DFQATT and CDR2 is SNEGSKA (reference sequence). The CDR3 region has the DNA TGCAGTGCCCTCCCGGGACTGGGAACCTACGAGCAGTACTTC. As protein: CSALPGLGTYEQYF.

Judged by abundance, this clonotype is medium-sized. One end of the junction does not line up with germline, which may come from a read error. The chain couples TRBV7-7 to TRBJ2-5; a possible D gene is TRBD2 (7 bases). Germline lookup yields CDR1 SSHAT and CDR2 FNYEAQ (reference sequence). The CDR3 contains 14 residues. CDR3 loop: CASSLAGGQETQYF. CDR3 in DNA: TGTGCCAGCAGCTTAGCCGGGGGGCAAGAGACACAGTACTTC.

A few counts support this clonotype. This sequence joins TRBV7-2 and TRBJ2-5, with TRBD2 matching 9 bases. Germline V CDR1 and CDR2: SGHTA, FQGNSA. The CDR3 spans 15 residues. V gave up 5 bases and J gave up 4 bases; unmatched junction bases: 8. The CDR3 DNA follows: TGTGCCAGCAGCCCCCTGAGGCGGGAGGGAGAGACCCAGTACTTC. It encodes CASSPLRREGETQYF.

Here the CDR3 reads CASSGGAVTEAFF. CDR3 bases: TGTGCCAGCAGCGGGGGGGCCGTCACTGAAGCTTTCTTT. The rearrangement links TRBV6-1 to TRBJ1-1, with a possible D match to TRBD1 (6 bases). This CDR3 comprises 13 residues. Germline CDR1 is MNHNS and CDR2 is SASEGT. V lost 6 bases and J lost 4, with 12 bases in between.

The chain employs TRBV6-5 and TRBJ2-5; 14 nucleotides align to TRBD2. Germline CDR1 MNHEY, CDR2 SVGAGI. The CDR3 has 15 amino acids. Trimming took 6 bases from V and 4 from J; bases not matched to a gene: 4. The CDR3 loop is CASRTSGGAGETQYF. DNA for the CDR3: TGTGCCAGCAGGACTAGCGGGGGGGCAGGAGAGACCCAGTACTTC.

This clonotype is judged medium-sized. The chain employs TRBV29-1 and TRBJ2-2; D unresolved. This CDR3 has 10 amino acids. Germline values: CDR1 SQVTM, CDR2 ANQGSEA. Trimming stripped 2 bases from V and 6 bases from J, with 1 base between. The CDR3 nucleotides are TGCAGCGTTGAATCCGGGGAGCTGTTTTTT. Translated, it gives CSVESGELFF.

This chain links TRBV7-2 with TRBJ2-3; D remains ambiguous. The CDR3 sequence is 12 residues long. Per the germline V gene, CDR1 is SGHTA and CDR2 is FQGNSA. With 2 bases removed from V and 0 bases from J, the gap between germline ends came to 0 bases. CDR3 protein: CASSLSTDTQYF. The CDR3 coding sequence is TGTGCCAGCAGCTTAAGCACAGATACGCAGTATTTT.

Judged by abundance, this clonotype is medium-sized. The V and J genes are TRBV5-1 and TRBJ1-4, with TRBD1 matching 7 bases. The CDR3 totals 17 residues. Trimming took 4 bases from V and 5 from J; bases not matched to a gene: 14. The germline gives CDR1 SGHRS, CDR2 YFSETQ. The CDR3 region is CASSPLPTGAKNEKLFF. CDR3 in DNA: TGCGCCAGCAGCCCCCTCCCTACAGGGGCCAAGAATGAAAAACTGTTTTTT.

In its sample, this clonotype ranks as medium-sized. This chain uses TRBV11-2 with TRBJ2-5, with D tentatively TRBD1 or TRBD2 (5 bases each). The V end lost 4 bases, the J end lost 5 bases, and 5 bases lay between the germline ends. Germline loops: CDR1 SGHAT, CDR2 FQNNGV. The CDR3 length is 11 residues. Written as DNA, the CDR3 is TGTGCCAGCAGCTGGGGGGAGACCCAGTACTTC. Translation: CASSWGETQYF.

This clonotype is classed as medium-sized. V usage is TRBV18 and J usage is TRBJ2-7, with 9 positions matching TRBD2. Trimming cost V 1 base and J 6 bases; bases outside gene matches: 10. The germline CDR1 and CDR2 sequences are KGHSH and LQKENI. This CDR3 comprises 16 residues. CDR3 residues: CASSPLAGALRVEQYF. CDR3 in DNA: TGTGCCAGCTCACCACTAGCGGGAGCTCTTCGTGTCGAGCAGTACTTC.

This clonotype has just a few counts. The chain joins TRBV7-2 to TRBJ2-5; D is perhaps TRBD1 or TRBD2 (5 bases each). Trimming pared 2 bases from V and 5 bases from J, leaving 12 bases between. Germline CDR1 reads SGHTA; CDR2 reads FQGNSA. CDR3 length: 14 amino acids. The CDR3 region is CASSLSGAWETQYF. CDR3 nucleotides: TGTGCCAGCAGCTTATCCGGGGCATGGGAGACCCAGTACTTC.

By share, this clonotype ranks as medium-sized (0.01 to 0.1%). V gene TRBV29-1 combines with J gene TRBJ2-7, with no clear D. Germline V CDR1 and CDR2: SQVTM, ANQGSEA. The CDR3 spans 12 residues. V shed 4 bases and J shed 6 bases, with 13 bases lying between them. This chain's CDR3 is CSVGSVQAEQYF. In nucleotides, the CDR3 is TGCAGCGTTGGGTCAGTCCAAGCCGAGCAGTACTTC.

This clonotype is medium-sized in the sample. The chain carries TRBV25-1 and TRBJ2-7, with 7 bases lining up with TRBD2. V trimming: 11 bases; J trimming: 6 bases; junction bases outside the gene matches: 7. The germline V gene has CDR1 MGHDK and CDR2 SYGVNS. This CDR3 is 11 amino acids long. This CDR3 reads CAEGRATEQYF. CDR3 DNA sequence: TGTGCCGAGGGGAGGGCGACCGAGCAGTACTTC.

By sample fraction, this clonotype is medium-sized. The chain carries TRBV29-1 and TRBJ1-4, with D hard to call. The CDR3 length is 14 residues. The germline V gene has CDR1 SQVTM and CDR2 ANQGSEA. V lost 4 bases and J lost 7, with 16 bases in between. Written as DNA, the CDR3 is TGCAGCGTTGTATCCGAGAGTGAAAGTGAAAAACTGTTTTTT. The encoded protein is CSVVSESESEKLFF.

This clonotype is deemed medium-sized. The chain is built from TRBV5-1 and TRBJ2-4; the match to TRBD2 covers 11 bases. The CDR3 is 16 amino acids. CDR1 and CDR2 from the germline V gene are SGHRS and YFSETQ. J was trimmed by 0 bases and V by 3 bases; bases with no gene match: 2. CDR3 sequence: CASSYTSGRAKNIQYF. For the CDR3, the DNA is TGCGCCAGCAGCTACACTAGCGGGAGAGCCAAAAACATTCAGTACTTC.

J is TRBJ2-7 and V is TRBV27, with 10 bases fitting TRBD1. The CDR3 sequence is 17 residues long. CDR1 MNHEY and CDR2 SMNVEV come from the germline V gene (reference sequence). V lost 0 bases, J lost 4 bases, and 9 bases stayed unmatched. The CDR3 nucleotides read TGTGCCAGCAGTTTATCGCAGGGGACAGGGGCCCCTTACGAGCAGTACTTC. Amino acids: CASSLSQGTGAPYEQYF.

Sample share makes this clonotype medium-sized. V is TRBV6-5 and J is TRBJ2-7, with TRBD1 identical over 10 bases. The length of the CDR3 is 20 residues. The J segment lost 4 bases and the V segment lost 0 bases, leaving 18 bases of the junction unmatched. Germline values: CDR1 MNHEY, CDR2 SVGAGI. CDR3 amino acids: CASSYSRVRWDPGQGYEQYF. In DNA form, the CDR3 reads TGTGCCAGCAGTTACTCGAGGGTCAGATGGGACCCGGGACAGGGGTACGAGCAGTACTTC.

By proportion, this clonotype is medium-sized. The genes are TRBV29-1 and TRBJ1-5; TRBD1 might be the D (5 bases). This CDR3 region has 13 residues. Germline V gives CDR1 SQVTM, CDR2 ANQGSEA. Deletions cut 5 bases from V and 4 bases from J, with 12 bases between. This CDR3 is CSVKPGRNQPQHF. The DNA for the CDR3 is TGCAGCGTTAAGCCGGGGCGGAATCAGCCCCAGCATTTT.

The sample holds a few counts of this clonotype. The chain employs TRBV5-1 and TRBJ2-7; TRBD1 matches at 8 bases. The CDR3 length is 13 residues. The V gene's germline CDR1 is SGHRS and CDR2 YFSETQ. J gave up 3 bases and V 8 bases, and 7 bases lay outside the gene matches. CDR3 in DNA: TGCGCCAGTTCGACGGACAGGGTCTACGAGCAGTACTTC. Translation: CASSTDRVYEQYF.

This clonotype is medium-sized by share. The J gene is TRBJ1-6, the V gene TRBV10-3, with D possibly matching TRBD1 (5 bases). This CDR3 has 14 amino acids. V lost 2 bases and J 12 bases, leaving 14 bases between the germline ends. Germline V CDR1 and CDR2: ENHRY, SYGVKD. Here the CDR3 reads CAISERQEGQPLHF. The CDR3 bases are TGTGCCATCAGTGAGAGGCAGGAAGGACAACCCCTCCACTTT.

This clonotype was detected a few times. This chain uses TRBV27 with TRBJ1-1; 10 positions agree with TRBD1. Looked up from germline, CDR1 is MNHEY and CDR2 is SMNVEV (reference sequence). The ends lost 4 bases at V and 7 bases at J; junction bases unmatched: 9. The CDR3 sequence is 15 residues long. CDR3 coding DNA: TGTGCCAGCAGTTCCTGGACAGGGGGGAGTAATGAAGCTTTCTTT. This encodes CASSSWTGGSNEAFF.